These 17 T cell receptor beta chains were all obtained from the same sample, sequenced in a study of blood T cells in healthy people across ages. Primed by a sample-barcoded 5' primer and a J-beta primer mix, a second PCR proceeded for 7 to 11 cycles. TCRdb ran MiXCR on the 5' RACE reads and lists one entry per CDR3 protein. The sample has approximately 800,000 distinct CDR3 sequences, roughly 25% seen once. This same sample was also taken into another study, of T cells of mothers and their children.

The sample was blood. The origin of the receptors is a boy younger than 18 in good health.

The J gene is TRBJ1-5, the V gene TRBV20-1; no definite D call. Germline values: CDR1 DFQATT, CDR2 SNEGSKA (reference sequence). There are 17 residues in the CDR3. The V end lost 3 bases, the J end lost 5 bases, and 23 bases lay between the germline ends. The DNA of the CDR3 is TGCAGTGCTAGTCGAGTGATATGGGGAAATGGGGATCAGCCCCAGCATTTT. Protein: CSASRVIWGNGDQPQHF.

The rearrangement uses TRBV7-9 and TRBJ2-7, with D possibly being TRBD2 (6 bases). Looked up from germline, CDR1 is SEHNR and CDR2 is FQNEAQ (reference sequence). Trimming left V 5 bases short and J 2 bases short, with 19 bases between. The length of the CDR3 is 16 residues. CDR3 loop: CASSRITDYPTYEQYF. For the CDR3, the DNA is TGTGCCAGCAGCCGAATTACGGACTACCCAACCTACGAGCAGTACTTC.

The chain links TRBV20-1 to TRBJ2-6; maybe TRBD2 (7 bases). Germline V gene data show CDR1 as DFQATT and CDR2 as SNEGSKA (reference sequence). This CDR3 comprises 17 residues. V lost 8 bases and J 1 base, leaving 21 bases between the germline ends. CDR3 in amino acids: CSFLAEGGKSGANVLTF. For the CDR3, the DNA is TGCAGTTTCCTCGCGGAGGGGGGGAAATCTGGGGCCAACGTCCTGACTTTC.

This clonotype was seen more than once but under ten times. CDR3 residues: CSARGRTNYEQYF. In DNA form, the CDR3 reads TGCAGTGCTAGGGGGCGGACTAACTACGAGCAGTACTTC. The chain has TRBV20-1 and TRBJ2-7, with D perhaps TRBD2 (6 bases). The germline V gene has CDR1 DFQATT and CDR2 SNEGSKA (reference sequence). V lost 3 bases and J 3 bases, leaving 12 bases between the germline ends. This CDR3 contains 13 residues.

The chain uses TRBV6-1 and TRBJ2-1; D is undetermined. This CDR3 spans 16 amino acids. Germline loops: CDR1 MNHNS, CDR2 SASEGT. Trimming pared 4 bases from V and 3 bases from J, leaving 16 bases between. CDR3 region: CASSGRQPGNYNEQFF. CDR3 nucleotides: TGTGCCAGCAGTGGTCGACAACCCGGAAACTACAATGAGCAGTTCTTC.

The rearrangement uses TRBV12-3 or TRBV12-4 and TRBJ2-1; TRBD2 agrees at 7 bases. V shed 3 bases and J 7 bases; nucleotides not matched to a gene: 9. CDR3 length: 15 residues. The CDR3 DNA follows: TGTGCCAGCAGTTTTGGCGGGAGTCTAGCGAATGAGCAGTTCTTC. Its protein product is CASSFGGSLANEQFF.

This clonotype was seen a handful of times. The chain uses TRBV13 and TRBJ2-5; 8 nucleotides line up with TRBD1. Gene TRBJ2-1 matches the end of the DNA better, so the J call may be wrong. The CDR3 contains 17 residues. Germline loops: CDR1 PRHDT, CDR2 FYEKMQ (reference sequence). DNA for the CDR3: TGTGCCAGCAGCTTAGCCCCCGGGGCAGGGGGCTGGGATGAGCAGTTCTTC. This sequence encodes CASSLAPGAGGWDEQFF.

This chain joins TRBV5-1 and TRBJ2-7; no firm D call. Per germline, CDR1 SGHRS and CDR2 YFSETQ. The CDR3 length is 16 residues. V was clipped by 2 bases and J by 2 bases, with 17 bases between them. For the CDR3, the DNA is TGCGCCAGCAGCTTCACGGCTAGTGCAAGTGCCTACGAGCAGTACTTC. This translates into CASSFTASASAYEQYF. Drawing the rest from reference TRBV5-1 and TRBJ2-7, the complete variable domain is KAGVTQTPRYLIKTRGQQVTLSCSPISGHRSVSWYQQTPGQGLQFLFEYFSETQRNKGNFPGRFSGRQFSNSRSEMNVSTLELGDSALYLCASSFTASASAYEQYFGPGTRLTVT.

Only a few counts were recorded for this clonotype. In nucleotides, the CDR3 is TGTGCCAGCAGCCTGGGGGCTTATGAGACCCAGTACTTC. Translated, it gives CASSLGAYETQYF. This chain uses TRBV11-2 with TRBJ2-5; tentative D call: TRBD1 (6 bases). The germline V and J ends were trimmed by 5 bases and 5 bases, with 12 bases remaining between them. This CDR3 is 13 amino acids long. In germline, CDR1 is SGHAT, CDR2 FQNNGV.

This clonotype has more than one count but fewer than ten. The chain employs TRBV12-3 or TRBV12-4 and TRBJ1-5; D is undetermined. The V end lost 3 bases, the J end lost 7 bases, and 7 bases lay between the germline ends. The CDR3 covers 12 residues. The CDR3 nucleotides are TGTGCCAGCAGTTTTTTCAACCAGCCCCAGCATTTT. This codes for CASSFFNQPQHF.

V is TRBV5-1 and J is TRBJ2-5; 7 nucleotides line up with TRBD2. V was clipped by 3 bases and J by 4 bases; unmatched bases: 6. CDR1 is SGHRS, CDR2 YFSETQ, per germline. The CDR3 length is 14 residues. The CDR3 DNA reads as TGCGCCAGCAGCTCGGGCGGGAGTGGAGAGACCCAGTACTTC. This codes for CASSSGGSGETQYF.

This clonotype was counted only a few times. The V gene is TRBV5-1, the J gene TRBJ1-2; TRBD1 aligns across 7 bases. The CDR3 loop spans 15 amino acids. CDR1 is SGHRS, CDR2 YFSETQ, per germline. V lost 0 bases to trimming and J lost 4 bases; unmatched junction nucleotides: 6. The CDR3 region has the DNA TGCGCCAGCAGCTTGGACAGGGGCCCTACCTATGGCTACACCTTC. Its protein product is CASSLDRGPTYGYTF.

The chain couples TRBV25-1 to TRBJ2-5, with D perhaps TRBD1 (5 bases). The end of the DNA is better explained by TRBJ2-7, so the J call may be wrong. This CDR3 has 11 amino acids. Germline V gene data show CDR1 as MGHDK and CDR2 as SYGVNS. CDR3 residues: CASSGGGEQYF. The CDR3 DNA is TGTGCCAGCAGTGGGGGCGGCGAGCAGTACTTC.

This clonotype turned up a few times. One junction end does not reproduce the germline sequence, and a read error may be involved. The chain employs TRBV29-1 and TRBJ2-3; D remains unclear. CDR3 length: 12 residues. Germline lookup yields CDR1 SQVTM and CDR2 ANQGSEA. The CDR3 protein is CGVDEAPDTQYF. In DNA, the CDR3 is TGCGGCGTCGACGAAGCACCAGATACGCAGTATTTT.

The chain carries TRBV28 and TRBJ1-4; D is unclear. This CDR3 comprises 11 residues. Germline CDR1 and CDR2: MDHEN and SYDVKM. V was shortened by 6 bases and J by 8 bases, with 7 bases between the two germline ends. CDR3 region: CASRADEKLFF. Here the CDR3 DNA reads TGTGCCAGCAGGGCGGACGAAAAACTGTTTTTT.

This clonotype has just a few counts. V and J are TRBV6-6 and TRBJ2-4, with D tentatively TRBD1 (6 bases). V lost 5 bases and J lost 5, with 16 bases in between. The CDR3 spans 15 residues. Germline V CDR1 and CDR2: MNHNY, SVGAGI (reference sequence). In DNA, the CDR3 is TGTGCCAGCAGTCTTCGATCAGGGGCTGAAAACATTCAGTACTTC. The encoded protein is CASSLRSGAENIQYF.

This chain connects TRBV6-1 to TRBJ1-3; D perhaps matches TRBD1 (6 bases). Germline CDR1 reads MNHNS; CDR2 reads SASEGT. Trimming took 5 bases from V and 3 from J, leaving 26 bases between them. The CDR3 has 19 amino acids. Here the CDR3 reads CASSQPRGTPYTYGNTIYF. In nucleotides, the CDR3 is TGTGCCAGCAGTCAGCCCCGAGGGACACCATACACGTATGGAAACACCATATATTTT.